Below are 30 T cell receptor beta chains sequenced from a single sample in a study of blood T cell repertoires in COVID-19. Sequenced by immunoSEQ multiplex PCR; TCRdb stores in-frame clones only, minus some. The sample includes 380,000 or so clones, 70% to 90% of them seen just once. Sequenced material: peripheral blood. The receptors were gathered from a woman aged 60-75 years with COVID-19, enrolled during active disease.

This clone was seen only once. This rearrangement joins TRBV7-9 to TRBJ2-5; 8 bases match TRBD1. V lost 9 bases and J lost 3; bases outside the gene matches: 12. In germline, CDR1 is SEHNR, CDR2 FQNEAQ (reference sequence). The CDR3 covers 15 residues. CDR3 DNA sequence: TGTGCCAGTTCAGGAGGCTGGACAGGGAAAGAGACCCAGTACTTC. It translates to CASSGGWTGKETQYF.

The count of this clone is one. CDR3 region: CASSRRLAGDTDTQYF. CDR3 nucleotide sequence: TGTGCCAGCAGCCGCAGGTTAGCGGGGGATACAGATACGCAGTATTTT. The V gene is TRBV5-4, the J gene TRBJ2-3, with 9 nucleotides matching TRBD2. This CDR3 region has 16 residues. Trimming cost V 4 bases and J 3 bases; bases outside gene matches: 9. From germline, CDR1 is SGHNT and CDR2 YYREEE (reference sequence).

In this sample, this clone turned up a few times. This chain joins TRBV18 and TRBJ2-7; 7 bases fit TRBD1. The CDR3 totals 15 residues. Germline V lookup: CDR1 KGHSH, CDR2 LQKENI. The V and J ends lost 6 bases and 3 bases, in that order; junction bases with no gene match: 11. DNA of the CDR3: TGTGCCAGCTCTTCCGAGGGGGACAGATACTACGAGCAGTACTTC. Translating gives CASSSEGDRYYEQYF.

V and J are TRBV2 and TRBJ1-5; D is uncertain. V lost 3 bases and J 4 bases, leaving 7 bases between the germline ends. The CDR3 length is 13 residues. Germline CDR1 reads SNHLY; CDR2 reads FYNNEI. CDR3 in DNA: TGTGCCAGCAGTGATTCGGGAAATCAGCCCCAGCATTTT. Translated: CASSDSGNQPQHF.

This chain uses TRBV5-1 with TRBJ1-1, with 8 bases lining up with TRBD1. V shed 1 base and J 5 bases; nucleotides not matched to a gene: 7. Germline loops: CDR1 SGHRS, CDR2 YFSETQ. The CDR3 extends over 15 amino acids. This CDR3 reads CASSLQTGGETEAFF. CDR3 in DNA: TGCGCCAGCAGCTTGCAAACAGGGGGGGAAACTGAAGCTTTCTTT.

The chain uses TRBV7-2 and TRBJ2-7; TRBD2 matches at 7 bases. The germline V gene has CDR1 SGHTA and CDR2 FQGNSA. Trimming at V came to 5 bases and at J to 0 bases, leaving 1 base not matched to a gene. This CDR3 spans 13 amino acids. The CDR3 loop reads CASSRDYSYEQYF. The CDR3 nucleotides are TGTGCCAGCAGCCGGGACTACTCCTACGAGCAGTACTTC.

The rearrangement links TRBV3-1 (or the pseudogene TRBV3-2) to TRBJ2-5, with a tentative D call TRBD2 (6 bases). The length of the CDR3 is 16 residues. Looked up from germline, CDR1 is LGHDT and CDR2 is YNNKEL (reference sequence). V was trimmed by 1 base and J by 5 bases, leaving 17 bases between them. The CDR3 sequence: CASSQVGWRGEETQYF. The CDR3 coding sequence is TGTGCCAGCAGCCAAGTGGGCTGGCGGGGCGAGGAGACCCAGTACTTC.

V is TRBV5-4 and J is TRBJ2-7; the D gene is possibly TRBD1 (6 bases). Germline CDR1 SGHNT, CDR2 YYREEE (reference sequence). The CDR3 loop spans 14 amino acids. The germline V and J ends were trimmed by 3 bases and 6 bases, with 16 bases remaining between them. This CDR3 is CASSWAGAISEQYF. The DNA of the CDR3 is TGTGCCAGCAGCTGGGCAGGGGCAATTAGCGAGCAGTACTTC.

This clone was recorded only once. The V and J genes are TRBV9 and TRBJ2-7, with D perhaps TRBD1 (5 bases). Trimming took 1 base from V and 3 from J, leaving 11 bases between them. In germline, CDR1 is SGDLS, CDR2 YYNGEE. The CDR3 runs 14 residues. This CDR3 reads CASSVQGTDYEQYF. Here the CDR3 DNA reads TGTGCCAGCAGCGTACAGGGTACGGACTACGAGCAGTACTTC. The whole variable domain, filled in from reference TRBV9 and TRBJ2-7, reads DSGVTQTPKHLITATGQRVTLRCSPRSGDLSVYWYQQSLDQGLQFLIQYYNGEERAKGNILERFSAQQFPDLHSELNLSSLELGDSALYFCASSVQGTDYEQYFGPGTRLTVT.

This clone was picked up a small number of times. V usage is TRBV7-2 and J usage is TRBJ1-1, with D possibly TRBD1 on 6 matching bases. The ends were cut back, 1 base at V and 0 bases at J, with 18 bases in the middle. The CDR3 is 18 amino acids. Germline values: CDR1 SGHTA, CDR2 FQGNSA. CDR3 sequence: CASSLGQGMGALNTEAFF. CDR3 DNA sequence: TGTGCCAGCAGCTTAGGGCAGGGGATGGGGGCTTTGAACACTGAAGCTTTCTTT.

The chain employs TRBV11-1 and TRBJ2-6, with D possibly being TRBD1 (5 bases). V dropped 2 bases and J dropped 2 bases, with 7 bases sitting between them. Germline CDR1 reads SGHAT; CDR2 reads FQDESV (reference sequence). The CDR3 is made up of 15 amino acids. The CDR3 DNA sequence: TGTGCCAGCAGCTTATCCAGGGCTGGGGCCAACGTCCTGACTTTC. Protein product: CASSLSRAGANVLTF.

The V gene is TRBV27, the J gene TRBJ2-7; maybe TRBD1 (5 bases). CDR3 size: 14 residues. Trimming took off 2 bases at V and 4 bases at J, with 12 bases between the two ends. The V gene's germline CDR1 is MNHEY and CDR2 SMNVEV (reference sequence). CDR3 amino acids: CASSLSAGWYEQYF. The CDR3 nucleotides are TGTGCCAGCAGTTTAAGCGCAGGGTGGTACGAGCAGTACTTC.

The V and J genes are TRBV19 and TRBJ2-7; the D is unclear. Germline CDR1 and CDR2: LNHDA and SQIVND (reference sequence). V lost 0 bases, J lost 2 bases, and 5 bases lay in between. The CDR3 consists of 13 residues. The CDR3 region is CASSIDVTYEQYF. DNA of the CDR3: TGTGCCAGTAGTATAGACGTAACCTACGAGCAGTACTTC.

The chain combines TRBV19 with TRBJ1-2; TRBD1 aligns across 7 bases. The CDR3 has 13 amino acids. Germline CDR1 and CDR2: LNHDA and SQIVND (reference sequence). The trim removed 5 bases at V and 3 bases at J, leaving 3 bases unmatched. The CDR3 reads CASSVTGDYGYTF. The DNA for the CDR3 is TGTGCCAGTAGTGTTACAGGGGACTATGGCTACACCTTC.

This clone was counted a single time. The chain couples TRBV2 to TRBJ1-1; D gene ambiguous. Trimming removed 6 bases from V and 0 bases from J, with 14 bases in between. The germline V gene encodes CDR1 SNHLY and CDR2 FYNNEI. The CDR3 is 15 residues long. CDR3 region: CASRSDGLMNTEAFF. CDR3 DNA: TGTGCCAGCAGGTCGGACGGACTCATGAACACTGAAGCTTTCTTT.

The gene calls are TRBV5-1 and TRBJ2-2; 7 nucleotides line up with TRBD1. Germline assignment: CDR1 SGHRS and CDR2 YFSETQ. The CDR3 covers 16 residues. Trimming at V came to 0 bases and at J to 2 bases, leaving 4 bases not matched to a gene. CDR3: CASSLGQGGNTGELFF. Written as DNA, the CDR3 is TGCGCCAGCAGCTTGGGACAGGGTGGCAACACCGGGGAGCTGTTTTTT.

This chain connects TRBV13 to TRBJ2-2; D is perhaps TRBD1 (5 bases). The CDR3 sequence is 15 residues long. The germline V and J ends were trimmed by 0 bases and 4 bases, with 9 bases remaining between them. From germline, CDR1 is PRHDT and CDR2 FYEKMQ (reference sequence). The CDR3 region has the DNA TGTGCCAGCAGCTTAGGGGGGCCGCGCACCGGGGAGCTGTTTTTT. It encodes CASSLGGPRTGELFF.

The V call is TRBV27, the J call TRBJ1-2, with TRBD1 as a possible D gene (5 bases). V dropped 3 bases and J dropped 6 bases, with 14 bases sitting between them. CDR1 and CDR2 from the germline V gene are MNHEY and SMNVEV (reference sequence). The CDR3 consists of 14 residues. CDR3 region: CASSFTSRDHGYTF. The CDR3 DNA is TGTGCCAGCAGTTTTACATCCAGGGATCATGGCTACACCTTC.

This chain uses TRBV9 with TRBJ2-7; 10 positions agree with TRBD2. V lost 7 bases, J lost 3 bases, and 10 bases stayed unmatched. The V gene's germline CDR1 is SGDLS and CDR2 YYNGEE. This CDR3 is built from 15 residues. CDR3 coding DNA: TGTGCCAGCTCCCGCGGACTAGCGGACCTCTACGAGCAGTACTTC. This encodes CASSRGLADLYEQYF.

The V gene is TRBV5-1, the J gene TRBJ1-2, with 8 bases matching TRBD1. The CDR3 covers 13 residues. CDR1 is SGHRS and CDR2 is YFSETQ in the germline V gene. Trimming at V came to 4 bases and at J to 8 bases, leaving 7 bases not matched to a gene. DNA for the CDR3: TGCGCCAGCAGCGTCCCAGGGGGCCAGGGCTACACCTTC. Translation: CASSVPGGQGYTF.

The chain recombines TRBV4-1 with TRBJ1-5, with D possibly TRBD1 on 5 matching bases. The germline V gene encodes CDR1 MGHRA and CDR2 YSYEKL. The V gene lost 2 bases and the J gene lost 1 base, with 18 bases spanning the gap. This CDR3 has 18 amino acids. Written as DNA, the CDR3 is TGCGCCAGCAGCCAAAAGGGGTGGGTTGGGGTGAGCAATCAGCCCCAGCATTTT. Translating gives CASSQKGWVGVSNQPQHF.

The chain carries TRBV18 and TRBJ1-5; TRBD1 aligns across 7 bases. This CDR3 contains 13 residues. The V gene end was trimmed by 8 bases and the J gene end by 3 bases; junction bases not matched to a gene: 4. CDR1 and CDR2 (germline): KGHSH, LQKENI. CDR3 sequence: CASHGQVNQPQHF. The CDR3 DNA is TGTGCCAGCCATGGACAGGTCAATCAGCCCCAGCATTTT.

CDR3 sequence (DNA): TGTGCCAGCTCACCCGGACAGGGGACGAACACTGAAGCTTTCTTT. Amino acids: CASSPGQGTNTEAFF. This chain links TRBV18 with TRBJ1-1; 9 bases are shared with TRBD1. Germline trimming cut 3 bases from V and 1 base from J; bases unmatched to any gene: 3. Germline-derived CDR1 and CDR2 are KGHSH and LQKENI. This CDR3 has 15 residues.

The chain recombines TRBV5-4 with TRBJ2-1; tentative D call: TRBD1 (5 bases). Germline loops: CDR1 SGHNT, CDR2 YYREEE (reference sequence). The V gene lost 3 bases and the J gene lost 5 bases, with 12 bases spanning the gap. This CDR3 is 14 amino acids long. The CDR3 sequence: CASSSVGVHNEQFF. DNA of the CDR3: TGTGCCAGCAGCTCGGTAGGGGTTCACAATGAGCAGTTCTTC.

This chain joins TRBV11-3 and TRBJ2-7, with 7 bases that match TRBD1. Trimming removed 6 bases from V and 9 bases from J; junction bases left unmatched: 8. Germline V lookup: CDR1 SGHNT, CDR2 YENEEA. The CDR3 sequence is 12 residues long. In DNA form, the CDR3 reads TGTGCCAGCAGTACAGGGGTCGCGGCGCAGTACTTC. Translating gives CASSTGVAAQYF.

This chain uses TRBV11-2 with TRBJ1-3, with a weak D call TRBD1 (6 bases). V was trimmed by 3 bases and J by 4 bases, leaving 13 bases between them. From germline, CDR1 is SGHAT and CDR2 FQNNGV. The CDR3 has 15 residues. The CDR3 loop reads CASSLSGTPGNTIYF. For the CDR3, the DNA is TGTGCCAGCAGCTTGAGCGGGACACCAGGAAACACCATATATTTT.

This clone has just a few counts. This chain joins TRBV7-2 and TRBJ1-2, with D perhaps matching TRBD1 (5 bases). This CDR3 is built from 15 residues. The V end lost 2 bases, the J end lost 1 base, and 11 bases lay between the germline ends. Per germline, CDR1 SGHTA and CDR2 FQGNSA. CDR3 DNA: TGTGCCAGCAGCTTAAGGGAGGGGATTAACTATGGCTACACCTTC. This encodes CASSLREGINYGYTF.

CDR3 region: CASSKLQGSTEAFF. In DNA, the CDR3 is TGTGCCAGCAGTAAATTACAGGGAAGCACTGAAGCTTTCTTT. The chain links TRBV6-5 to TRBJ1-1; possibly TRBD1 for D (6 bases). V lost 5 bases and J 4 bases, leaving 14 bases between the germline ends. CDR3 length: 14 residues. From germline, CDR1 is MNHEY and CDR2 SVGAGI.

This clone was detected only a few times. V is TRBV18 and J is TRBJ2-5; TRBD1 is a possible D gene (6 bases). Germline V gene data show CDR1 as KGHSH and CDR2 as LQKENI. V gave up 3 bases and J gave up 6 bases, with 14 bases separating them. The CDR3 contains 14 residues. The CDR3, as DNA: TGTGCCAGCTCACCGATGGACAGCGGACAGACCCAGTACTTC. Translated, it gives CASSPMDSGQTQYF.

This chain connects TRBV6-1 to TRBJ2-1, with 7 bases fitting TRBD1. This CDR3 comprises 14 residues. The V gene's germline CDR1 is MNHNS and CDR2 SASEGT. V was pared by 2 bases and J by 12 bases, with 10 bases of the junction left unmatched. The CDR3 spells CASSEIPFEGAQFF. The DNA for the CDR3 is TGTGCCAGCAGTGAAATCCCCTTTGAGGGGGCGCAGTTCTTC.